Sequencing of this T cell receptor (beta chain) was carried out in a study of CD8 T cells in Susac syndrome. Between the trimmed V and J ends, which lost 5 bases and 0 bases, there was a span of 9 bases. The length of the CDR3 is 14 residues. CDR1 and CDR2 from the germline V gene are SGHTA and FQGTGA. It was negative isolation that provided the CD8+ and CD4+ T cells, whereas TEMRA cells were enriched by FACS. When the RNA was reverse transcribed, random hexamers were used with an input of roughly 0.45 to 1 ug. TCRdb reanalysed the immunoSEQ multiplex PCR reads using MiXCR and keeps one entry per CDR3 protein. The sample holds some 110,000 distinct CDR3 sequences, approximately 94% seen once.

The receptor's source is a human donor with Susac syndrome. Specimen: CD8+ T cells from PBMCs. The chain links TRBV7-3 to TRBJ2-3; no clear D gene. CDR3 amino acids: CASSPVDSTDTQYF. CDR3 nucleotide sequence: TGTGCCAGCAGCCCAGTGGACAGCACAGATACGCAGTATTTT. The full variable domain, in which reference TRBV7-3 and TRBJ2-3 provide the parts outside the CDR3, is GAGVSQTPSNKVTEKGKYVELRCDPISGHTALYWYRQSLGQGPEFLIYFQGTGAADDSGLPNDRFFAVRPEGSVSTLKIQRTERGDSAVYLCASSPVDSTDTQYFGPGTRLTVL.